Listed here are 29 T cell receptor beta chains from one sample, sequenced in a study of Tregs in tolerant kidney transplant recipients. Sequenced by immunoSEQ multiplex PCR; TCRdb stores in-frame clones only, minus some. Altogether some 55,000 clones are present, more than 70% being singletons, with the ten largest covering around 5.5%. The sequenced sample consisted of CD4+ T cells from blood. Every receptor here comes from a human donor in good health.

The V call is TRBV5-1, the J call TRBJ2-3; TRBD1 is a possible D gene (5 bases). V was pared by 0 bases and J by 4 bases, with 6 bases between. The CDR3 contains 13 residues. Germline CDR1 is SGHRS and CDR2 is YFSETQ. The CDR3 DNA follows: TGCGCCAGCAGCTTGGGCAGGGCAGATACGCAGTATTTT. It translates to CASSLGRADTQYF.

This rearrangement joins TRBV12-2 to TRBJ1-4; no check of the table's D call, TRBD1, against the DNA was made. TRBV12-2 is labeled a pseudogene. CDR3 length: 15 residues. The CDR3: CASRCTGTKNEKLFF. The CDR3 coding sequence is TGTGCAAGTCGCTGTACCGGGACAAAGAATGAAAAACTGTTTTTT.

This chain joins TRBV12-5 and TRBJ2-7, with TRBD1 matching over 7 bases. The germline V gene has CDR1 LGHNT and CDR2 FRNRAP. V lost 0 bases and J lost 1; bases outside the gene matches: 12. The CDR3 runs to 18 residues. The CDR3 sequence is CASGLVRDRSSYSYEQYF. The CDR3 nucleotides are TGTGCTAGTGGTTTGGTCCGGGACAGATCTTCGTATTCCTACGAGCAGTACTTC.

About this clone itself: The identical CDR3 is also encoded by other nucleotide sequences in the sample. The J gene is TRBJ2-3, the V gene TRBV5-1, with a tentative D call TRBD2 (6 bases). The germline CDR1 and CDR2 sequences are SGHRS and YFSETQ. The CDR3 is made up of 14 amino acids. Trimming left V 4 bases short and J 5 bases short, with 14 bases between. This chain's CDR3 is CASSPGLRGDTQYF. The CDR3 DNA reads TGCGCCAGCAGCCCGGGACTGCGGGGAGATACGCAGTATTTT.

This clone was counted at least ten times. V usage is TRBV11-1 and J usage is TRBJ2-3; unclear D gene. The CDR3 has 15 residues. CDR1 SGHAT and CDR2 FQDESV come from the germline V gene (reference sequence). Trimming removed 3 bases from V and 1 base from J, with 11 bases in between. In DNA, the CDR3 is TGTGCCAGCAGCTTGGTGGCTACTCGCACAGATACGCAGTATTTT. Protein product: CASSLVATRTDTQYF.

The rearrangement links TRBV2 to TRBJ1-5, with a possible D match to TRBD1 (6 bases). The CDR3 has 13 amino acids. V dropped 5 bases and J dropped 8 bases, with 13 bases sitting between them. CDR1 is SNHLY and CDR2 is FYNNEI in the germline V gene. The CDR3: CASSRTGFEPQHF. The CDR3 region has the DNA TGTGCCAGCAGTCGAACAGGGTTTGAGCCCCAGCATTTT.

The chain couples TRBV5-1 to TRBJ1-1; TRBD1 matches 8 bases. This CDR3 is built from 15 residues. The germline V gene encodes CDR1 SGHRS and CDR2 YFSETQ. With V trimmed by 3 bases and J by 1 base, 5 bases remained unmatched. The CDR3 loop is CASSSQTGENTEAFF. CDR3 nucleotide sequence: TGCGCCAGCAGCTCCCAGACAGGGGAGAACACTGAAGCTTTCTTT.

This clone was counted only a few times. V gene TRBV7-3 combines with J gene TRBJ2-7, with D perhaps TRBD2 (6 bases). There are 18 residues in the CDR3. The V end was cut by 2 bases, the J end by 6 bases, with 26 bases between. Germline V gives CDR1 SGHTA, CDR2 FQGTGA. CDR3 sequence reads: CASSLVPTRVGGEAEQYF. The CDR3 DNA is TGTGCCAGCAGCTTAGTTCCGACCAGGGTGGGCGGGGAGGCCGAGCAGTACTTC.

The gene calls are TRBV27 and TRBJ2-3; the D is unclear. The V and J ends lost 3 bases and 7 bases respectively, with 11 bases between them. The germline V gene encodes CDR1 MNHEY and CDR2 SMNVEV (reference sequence). The CDR3 is 13 residues long. CDR3 nucleotides: TGTGCCAGCAGTTTTTCCGTACTTAATACGCAGTATTTT. This gives the protein CASSFSVLNTQYF.

This chain connects TRBV13 to TRBJ2-1; TRBD1 is a possible D gene (5 bases). Trimming took off 1 base at V and 5 bases at J, with 15 bases between the two ends. Germline V gene data show CDR1 as PRHDT and CDR2 as FYEKMQ (reference sequence). The CDR3 has 16 amino acids. CDR3 amino acids: CASSLEQGIGHNEQFF. The CDR3, as DNA: TGTGCCAGCAGCTTAGAGCAGGGTATTGGCCACAATGAGCAGTTCTTC.

The table lists this clone with a count of one. This rearrangement joins TRBV9 to TRBJ1-1, with no clear D. The CDR3 contains 14 residues. The germline V gene encodes CDR1 SGDLS and CDR2 YYNGEE. Trimming removed 0 bases at V and 0 bases at J, with 6 bases between. The CDR3 here is CASSVGAMNTEAFF. The CDR3 DNA sequence: TGTGCCAGCAGCGTAGGGGCAATGAACACTGAAGCTTTCTTT.

This chain links TRBV5-4 with TRBJ2-3, with a tentative D call TRBD2 (7 bases). CDR3 length: 14 residues. V was pared by 7 bases and J by 3 bases, with 15 bases between. Germline V CDR1 and CDR2: SGHNT, YYREEE (reference sequence). In DNA form, the CDR3 reads TGTGCCAGCCGGGGGGCGCCGATTACAGATACGCAGTATTTT. It encodes CASRGAPITDTQYF.

The chain is built from TRBV5-4 and TRBJ2-2; 14 bases are a match to TRBD2. Germline V gene lookup returns CDR1 SGHNT and CDR2 YYREEE (reference sequence). The V segment lost 3 bases and the J segment 6 bases; nucleotides outside the gene matches: 4. The CDR3 runs 16 residues. The CDR3 spells CASSSGTSGSAGELFF. In nucleotides, the CDR3 is TGTGCCAGCAGCTCTGGGACTAGCGGGAGTGCCGGGGAGCTGTTTTTT.

The J gene is TRBJ2-3, the V gene TRBV10-3; D is unclear. CDR3 size: 12 residues. Trimming removed 6 bases at V and 7 bases at J, with 11 bases between. The germline V gene encodes CDR1 ENHRY and CDR2 SYGVKD. The CDR3 DNA reads as TGTGCCATCAGCGTCCCCCCCAATACGCAGTATTTT. Its translation: CAISVPPNTQYF.

The chain combines TRBV7-9 with TRBJ2-7; D ambiguous. The germline CDR1 and CDR2 sequences are SEHNR and FQNEAQ (reference sequence). Trimming left V 3 bases short and J 0 bases short, with 6 bases between. The CDR3 extends over 13 amino acids. The CDR3 sequence: CASSFTSSYEQYF. The CDR3 bases are TGTGCCAGCAGCTTCACCAGCTCCTACGAGCAGTACTTC.

This clone is a singleton in its sample. J is TRBJ2-1 and V is TRBV29-1; unclear D gene. Trimming took off 2 bases at V and 9 bases at J, with 8 bases between the two ends. Germline CDR1 SQVTM, CDR2 ANQGSEA. The CDR3 consists of 11 residues. The CDR3: CSVELVLEQFF. The CDR3 nucleotides are TGCAGCGTTGAATTGGTGCTTGAGCAGTTCTTC.

The V and J genes are TRBV5-1 and TRBJ1-6; 9 positions agree with TRBD1. The CDR3 sequence is 13 residues long. Germline values: CDR1 SGHRS, CDR2 YFSETQ. V gave up 5 bases and J gave up 6 bases; unmatched junction bases: 0. The CDR3 is CASRGQGNSPLHF. DNA for the CDR3: TGCGCCAGCAGGGGACAGGGTAATTCACCCCTCCACTTT. The full variable domain, in which reference TRBV5-1 and TRBJ1-6 provide the parts outside the CDR3, is KAGVTQTPRYLIKTRGQQVTLSCSPISGHRSVSWYQQTPGQGLQFLFEYFSETQRNKGNFPGRFSGRQFSNSRSEMNVSTLELGDSALYLCASRGQGNSPLHFGNGTRLTVT.

The chain is built from TRBV27 and TRBJ1-1, with D unresolved. Germline CDR1 is MNHEY and CDR2 is SMNVEV (reference sequence). V lost 6 bases to trimming and J lost 5 bases, with 10 bases between them. The CDR3 length is 12 residues. The CDR3 loop reads CASSGWGTEAFF. Here the CDR3 DNA reads TGTGCCAGCAGCGGTTGGGGAACTGAAGCTTTCTTT.

The rearrangement links TRBV5-1 to TRBJ2-5; 11 bases fit TRBD2. Germline V gene sequence: CDR1 SGHRS, CDR2 YFSETQ. The CDR3 has 20 residues. The V gene end was trimmed by 4 bases and the J gene end by 7 bases; junction bases not matched to a gene: 24. The CDR3 loop reads CASSPLAGELGTSGRVTQYF. The CDR3 bases are TGCGCCAGCAGCCCGCTTGCAGGGGAACTCGGGACTAGCGGTCGGGTGACCCAGTACTTC.

The chain carries TRBV29-1 and TRBJ1-1; D may be TRBD1 (5 bases). CDR3 length equals 13 residues. Germline loops: CDR1 SQVTM, CDR2 ANQGSEA. Trimming removed 4 bases at V and 4 bases at J, with 13 bases between. The CDR3 protein is CSVAFRVGTEAFF. In DNA, the CDR3 is TGCAGCGTTGCCTTCAGGGTAGGCACTGAAGCTTTCTTT.

This clone was detected only a few times. The gene calls are TRBV5-1 and TRBJ2-2; D remains ambiguous. V lost 0 bases, J lost 2 bases, and 11 bases lay in between. CDR3 length equals 16 residues. The V gene's germline CDR1 is SGHRS and CDR2 YFSETQ. CDR3 residues: CASSLAGLENTGELFF. The DNA for the CDR3 is TGCGCCAGCAGCTTGGCCGGTCTAGAAAACACCGGGGAGCTGTTTTTT.

This clone was observed once. The V call is TRBV7-6, the J call TRBJ1-1; weak D call: TRBD1 (5 bases). The V end lost 1 base, the J end lost 4 bases, and 10 bases lay between the germline ends. CDR3 length: 14 residues. From germline, CDR1 is SGHVS and CDR2 FNYEAQ. CDR3 coding DNA: TGTGCCAGCAGCTTAGTAGGGGATTCCACTGAAGCTTTCTTT. This gives the protein CASSLVGDSTEAFF.

This chain links TRBV4-3 with TRBJ1-4, with 11 positions matching TRBD1. V shed 3 bases and J 7 bases; nucleotides not matched to a gene: 7. Germline V lookup: CDR1 LGHNA, CDR2 YSLEER. This CDR3 contains 16 residues. The CDR3 DNA sequence: TGCGCCAGCAGCCAGCTCGGACAGGGGGCGGGTGAAAAACTGTTTTTT. Amino acid sequence: CASSQLGQGAGEKLFF.

On this clone itself: This specimen includes other DNA sequences encoding the same CDR3. The chain uses TRBV2 and TRBJ2-5; no reliable D call. The CDR3 extends over 10 amino acids. Germline CDR1 is SNHLY and CDR2 is FYNNEI. V lost 1 base and J 6 bases, leaving 0 bases between the germline ends. CDR3 region: CASSEETQYF. Written as DNA, the CDR3 is TGTGCCAGCAGTGAAGAGACCCAGTACTTC.

The gene calls are TRBV5-5 and TRBJ1-3; D is unresolved. This CDR3 is 15 amino acids long. Trimming took off 1 base at V and 8 bases at J, with 16 bases between the two ends. Looked up from germline, CDR1 is SGHKS and CDR2 is YYEKEE (reference sequence). In DNA, the CDR3 is TGTGCCAGCAGCTTGCGGACCTCTGGTTCGGACACCATATATTTT. Its protein product is CASSLRTSGSDTIYF.

The V gene is TRBV5-4, the J gene TRBJ2-7, with TRBD2 identical over 11 bases. V shed 0 bases, J shed 6 bases, and the junction held 8 bases outside the gene matches. The CDR3 is made up of 16 amino acids. Germline values: CDR1 SGHNT, CDR2 YYREEE (reference sequence). CDR3 in DNA: TGTGCCAGCAGCTTGGGGGCGGGACTAGCGGTGGGCGAGCAGTACTTC. Its translation is CASSLGAGLAVGEQYF. Based on the CDR3 plus reference TRBV5-4 and TRBJ2-7, the full variable domain is ETGVTQSPTHLIKTRGQQVTLRCSSQSGHNTVSWYQQALGQGPQFIFQYYREEENGRGNFPPRFSGLQFPNYSSELNVNALELDDSALYLCASSLGAGLAVGEQYFGPGTRLTVT.

J is TRBJ1-5 and V is TRBV27; D gene uncertain. The V gene lost 3 bases and the J gene lost 4 bases, with 7 bases spanning the gap. CDR1 and CDR2 (germline): MNHEY, SMNVEV (reference sequence). The CDR3 covers 13 residues. CDR3: CASSLEENQPQHF. The CDR3 DNA reads TGTGCCAGCAGTTTGGAGGAAAATCAGCCCCAGCATTTT.

The chain joins TRBV4-3 to TRBJ1-4; TRBD1 agrees at 11 bases. The CDR3 loop spans 18 amino acids. V shed 4 bases and J 3 bases; nucleotides not matched to a gene: 10. Germline assignment: CDR1 LGHNA and CDR2 YSLEER. The CDR3 is CASSLTFGTGGANEKLFF. For the CDR3, the DNA is TGCGCCAGCAGCCTCACCTTCGGGACAGGGGGAGCTAATGAAAAACTGTTTTTT.

The chain employs TRBV19 and TRBJ1-1, with a possible D match to TRBD1 (5 bases). Germline V gene data show CDR1 as LNHDA and CDR2 as SQIVND (reference sequence). CDR3 size: 12 residues. V lost 7 bases, J lost 11 bases, and 17 bases lay in between. The CDR3: CASTRDGFSAFF. CDR3 DNA: TGTGCCAGTACCCGGGACGGTTTTTCGGCTTTCTTT. The full variable domain, its missing parts supplied by reference TRBV19 and TRBJ1-1, is DGGITQSPKYLFRKEGQNVTLSCEQNLNHDAMYWYRQDPGQGLRLIYYSQIVNDFQKGDIAEGYSVSREKKESFPLTVTSAQKNPTAFYLCASTRDGFSAFFGQGTRLTVV.